Shown below are 16 T cell receptor beta chains from a single sample sequenced in a study of blood T cell repertoires in COVID-19. TCRdb's table, derived via immunoSEQ multiplex PCR, lists solely in-frame clones and lacks some. The sample holds about 60,000 clones, about 86% seen once. Sequenced sample: peripheral blood. The source of these receptors is a human donor in a cohort sampled during active COVID-19.

The chain recombines TRBV23-1 with TRBJ2-7; unclear D gene. TRBV23-1 belongs to the ORF category, with a function that is uncertain. V lost 4 bases, J lost 1 base, and 11 bases lay in between. The CDR3 length is 14 residues. The CDR3 loop reads CASSPHSFSYEQYF. CDR3 in DNA: TGCGCCAGCAGTCCGCACAGCTTTTCCTACGAGCAGTACTTC.

The chain is built from TRBV5-4 and TRBJ2-1, with 15 bases identical to TRBD2. The CDR3 has 17 residues. CDR1 and CDR2 from the germline V gene are SGHNT and YYREEE (reference sequence). Trimming removed 4 bases from V and 8 bases from J; junction bases left unmatched: 10. CDR3 sequence: CASSQPGLAGGPHEQFF. The CDR3 DNA follows: TGTGCCAGCAGCCAACCGGGACTAGCGGGGGGCCCTCATGAGCAGTTCTTC.

This clone was observed once. V gene TRBV7-9 combines with J gene TRBJ1-4, with a tentative D call TRBD1 (6 bases). With 1 base removed from V and 13 bases from J, the gap between germline ends came to 16 bases. CDR1 is SEHNR, CDR2 FQNEAQ, per germline (reference sequence). The CDR3 consists of 14 residues. The CDR3 coding sequence is TGTGCCAGCAGCTTAGTCTCGGGGGGGGCACGACTGTTTTTT. This gives the protein CASSLVSGGARLFF.

The genes are TRBV27 and TRBJ2-3, with 13 bases fitting TRBD2. This CDR3 is 15 amino acids long. Germline V gene lookup returns CDR1 MNHEY and CDR2 SMNVEV (reference sequence). Trimming at V came to 5 bases and at J to 4 bases, leaving 3 bases not matched to a gene. The CDR3 sequence: CASSLGTSGADTQYF. The CDR3 DNA reads TGTGCCAGCAGTCTAGGGACTAGCGGGGCAGATACGCAGTATTTT.

This chain uses TRBV2 with TRBJ2-1; D is unclear. The CDR3 contains 14 residues. The V gene's germline CDR1 is SNHLY and CDR2 FYNNEI. The ends were cut back, 8 bases at V and 1 base at J, with 12 bases in the middle. As DNA, the CDR3 is TGTGCCAGCGGGCGCAGAAATTCCTACAATGAGCAGTTCTTC. As protein: CASGRRNSYNEQFF.

The chain links TRBV7-2 to TRBJ1-4; tentatively, D is TRBD1 (5 bases). This CDR3 is built from 15 residues. Trimming took off 5 bases at V and 4 bases at J, with 14 bases between the two ends. Germline CDR1 SGHTA, CDR2 FQGNSA. Written as DNA, the CDR3 is TGTGCCAGCAGCCTAGGGGCAGGCTTTAATGAAAAACTGTTTTTT. It codes for CASSLGAGFNEKLFF.

This sequence joins TRBV9 and TRBJ1-1; perhaps TRBD1 as D (6 bases). The germline V and J ends were trimmed by 4 bases and 4 bases, with 11 bases remaining between them. Germline lookup yields CDR1 SGDLS and CDR2 YYNGEE. The CDR3 loop spans 13 amino acids. The CDR3 is CASSQGGATEAFF. CDR3 sequence (DNA): TGTGCCAGCAGCCAAGGGGGGGCCACTGAAGCTTTCTTT.

The chain couples TRBV28 to TRBJ2-1, with TRBD2 identical over 9 bases. The CDR3 contains 16 residues. Trimming took 2 bases from V and 7 from J; bases not matched to a gene: 9. Germline values: CDR1 MDHEN, CDR2 SYDVKM. The DNA of the CDR3 is TGTGCCAGCAGTTTACTGTCTAGCGGGACTAGGAATGAGCAGTTCTTC. This gives the protein CASSLLSSGTRNEQFF. Complete variable domain (other parts from reference TRBV28 and TRBJ2-1): DVKVTQSSRYLVKRTGEKVFLECVQDMDHENMFWYRQDPGLGLRLIYFSYDVKMKEKGDIPEGYSVSREKKERFSLILESASTNQTSMYLCASSLLSSGTRNEQFFGPGTRLTVL.

The chain employs TRBV7-2 and TRBJ2-3; D possibly corresponds to TRBD1 (5 bases). V was cut by 1 base and J by 1 base, with 12 bases left in between. Germline values: CDR1 SGHTA, CDR2 FQGNSA. There are 16 residues in the CDR3. The CDR3 DNA reads as TGTGCCAGCAGCTTAGGGGGCGGCCCCCGCACAGATACGCAGTATTTT. It translates to CASSLGGGPRTDTQYF.

The V gene is TRBV28, the J gene TRBJ2-5; weak D call: TRBD2 (5 bases). V was clipped by 7 bases and J by 6 bases, with 24 bases between them. The CDR3 is made up of 16 amino acids. CDR1 MDHEN and CDR2 SYDVKM come from the germline V gene. The CDR3 spells CASIQSFGVTGKTQYF. The CDR3 DNA is TGTGCCAGCATCCAATCTTTCGGGGTGACGGGGAAGACCCAGTACTTC.

The chain combines TRBV14 with TRBJ2-1; 8 nucleotides agree with TRBD1. Germline V gene lookup returns CDR1 SGHDN and CDR2 FVKESK. The CDR3 loop spans 19 amino acids. After removal of 4 bases from V and 0 bases from J, the junction contained 14 bases not matched to a gene. The CDR3 spells CASSPVWTGTSFSYNEQFF. CDR3 nucleotides: TGTGCCAGCAGCCCAGTTTGGACAGGGACCTCTTTCTCCTACAATGAGCAGTTCTTC.

The V gene is TRBV4-1, the J gene TRBJ1-1; TRBD1 might be the D (5 bases). Trimming removed 4 bases at V and 0 bases at J, with 9 bases between. CDR1 is MGHRA, CDR2 YSYEKL, per germline. The CDR3 covers 14 residues. The CDR3 DNA is TGCGCCAGCAGCCCCACAGGAGTGAACACTGAAGCTTTCTTT. This gives the protein CASSPTGVNTEAFF.

V gene TRBV13 combines with J gene TRBJ1-1; no clear D gene. Germline CDR1 and CDR2: PRHDT and FYEKMQ (reference sequence). V was clipped by 2 bases and J by 5 bases, with 9 bases between them. The CDR3 has 13 residues. As DNA, the CDR3 is TGTGCCAGCAGCTTAACCCGGGTTACTGAAGCTTTCTTT. Protein sequence: CASSLTRVTEAFF.

The chain links TRBV6-5 to TRBJ2-7, with D uncertain. Germline CDR1 is MNHEY and CDR2 is SVGAGI. CDR3 size: 15 residues. V was clipped by 7 bases and J by 3 bases, with 19 bases between them. This CDR3 reads CASTSVLDSSYEQYF. CDR3 nucleotide sequence: TGTGCCAGCACCTCAGTTCTAGATTCAAGCTACGAGCAGTACTTC.

The chain recombines TRBV20-1 with TRBJ2-7, with D maybe TRBD2 (6 bases). CDR1 is DFQATT and CDR2 is SNEGSKA in the germline V gene (reference sequence). This CDR3 region has 11 residues. Trimming pared 6 bases from V and 3 bases from J, leaving 9 bases between. The CDR3 reads CSARGNYEQYF. The CDR3 DNA is TGCAGTGCCCGGGGGAACTACGAGCAGTACTTC.

The V gene is TRBV7-6, the J gene TRBJ2-3, with 7 nucleotides matching TRBD2. V lost 1 base to trimming and J lost 0 bases; unmatched junction nucleotides: 7. CDR3 length equals 17 residues. CDR1 is SGHVS, CDR2 FNYEAQ, per germline. As DNA, the CDR3 is TGTGCCAGCAGCTTAGGAAGCGGGGCCTCTAGCACAGATACGCAGTATTTT. Amino acid sequence: CASSLGSGASSTDTQYF.